A single sample gave rise to the 22 T cell receptor beta chains below, sequenced in a study of CD4 T cells in relation to SARS-CoV-2 and coronaviruses. Unexposed donor CD4+ T cells date from about 2010-2018, before the COVID-19 pandemic. Isolation of CD4+ T cells took place after about 9 days in culture. No antigen has been identified for these receptors. Sequenced by immunoSEQ multiplex PCR; TCRdb stores in-frame clones only, minus some. The data contain 25,000 to 35,000 clones, approximately 80% of them singletons. Input material: CD4+ T cells from PBMCs, cultured in vitro. These TCRs come from a human donor in good health.

The J gene is TRBJ2-1, the V gene TRBV6-2 or TRBV6-3, with TRBD2 matching 9 bases. CDR3 length equals 16 residues. V lost 6 bases and J lost 4; bases outside the gene matches: 10. Germline CDR1 MNHEY, CDR2 SVGEGT. Here the CDR3 DNA reads TGTGCCAGCAGCCCCCCCCAGCGGGGGGTTTACAATGAGCAGTTCTTC. It specifies CASSPPQRGVYNEQFF.

The chain uses TRBV30 and TRBJ2-1, with TRBD2 matching 11 bases. Germline lookup yields CDR1 GTSNPN and CDR2 SVGIG (reference sequence). The CDR3 totals 14 residues. Germline trimming cut 5 bases from V and 8 bases from J; bases unmatched to any gene: 8. The CDR3 DNA reads TGTGCCTGGCGACTAGCGGGAATCAGGGATGAGCAGTTCTTC. Translated: CAWRLAGIRDEQFF. Full variable domain (missing parts from reference TRBV30 and TRBJ2-1): SQTIHQWPATLVQPVGSPLSLECTVEGTSNPNLYWYRQAAGRGLQLLFYSVGIGQISSEVPQNLSASRPQDRQFILSSKKLLLSDSGFYLCAWRLAGIRDEQFFGPGTRLTVL.

The chain uses TRBV2 and TRBJ2-1, with 9 bases matching TRBD2. Germline CDR1 and CDR2: SNHLY and FYNNEI. The CDR3 runs 11 residues. V shed 9 bases, J shed 14 bases, and the junction held 8 bases outside the gene matches. The CDR3 loop is CASGPLAGKFF. Written as DNA, the CDR3 is TGTGCCAGTGGCCCCCTAGCGGGGAAGTTCTTC.

This clone has only a few counts. V and J are TRBV5-1 and TRBJ2-1; 12 nucleotides align to TRBD1. Trimming cost V 5 bases and J 3 bases; bases outside gene matches: 9. The CDR3 loop spans 17 amino acids. Germline V gene sequence: CDR1 SGHRS, CDR2 YFSETQ. The CDR3 DNA reads as TGCGCCAGCAGAAGGGACAGGGGGCGGGACCTCTACAATGAGCAGTTCTTC. It specifies CASRRDRGRDLYNEQFF.

The rearrangement uses TRBV29-1 and TRBJ1-1, with D possibly TRBD1 on 6 matching bases. This CDR3 region has 13 residues. CDR1 and CDR2 (germline): SQVTM, ANQGSEA. V gave up 3 bases and J gave up 5 bases, with 13 bases separating them. Written as DNA, the CDR3 is TGCAGCGTTGAGGAGGGGGGTGGTACTGAAGCTTTCTTT. As protein: CSVEEGGGTEAFF.

The gene calls are TRBV4-2 and TRBJ2-3; TRBD2 agrees at 12 bases. After removal of 2 bases from V and 6 bases from J, the junction contained 6 bases not matched to a gene. Germline V CDR1 and CDR2: LGHNA, YNFKEQ. The CDR3 spans 16 residues. CDR3 nucleotides: TGTGCCAGCAGCCAACACGAGCTAGCGGGAGGGGATACGCAGTATTTT. The encoded protein is CASSQHELAGGDTQYF.

The chain couples TRBV19 to TRBJ2-3; TRBD1 is a possible D gene (5 bases). Trimming removed 8 bases at V and 5 bases at J, with 14 bases between. Germline-derived CDR1 and CDR2 are LNHDA and SQIVND (reference sequence). This CDR3 is built from 13 residues. CDR3 protein: CASADRPGDTQYF. CDR3 sequence (DNA): TGTGCCAGTGCCGACAGACCGGGAGATACGCAGTATTTT.

The chain carries TRBV11-2 and TRBJ2-2; tentatively, D is TRBD1 (5 bases). Germline V CDR1 and CDR2: SGHAT, FQNNGV. This CDR3 has 17 amino acids. V lost 0 bases and J lost 1, with 12 bases in between. The CDR3 loop reads CASSLDPPGLNTGELFF. DNA for the CDR3: TGTGCCAGCAGCTTAGATCCGCCAGGGCTGAACACCGGGGAGCTGTTTTTT.

This clone has only one observation. The gene calls are TRBV6-1 and TRBJ2-7; 8 positions agree with TRBD2. Germline assignment: CDR1 MNHNS and CDR2 SASEGT. J was trimmed by 2 bases and V by 3 bases; bases with no gene match: 3. The CDR3 totals 14 residues. CDR3 nucleotide sequence: TGTGCCAGCAGTGATGCCGGGAGGGCCTACGAGCAGTACTTC. Its translation is CASSDAGRAYEQYF.

This chain joins TRBV6-5 and TRBJ2-1, with 12 bases fitting TRBD2. The CDR3 is made up of 15 amino acids. Germline-derived CDR1 and CDR2 are MNHEY and SVGAGI. The junction had 5 bases not matched to a gene; V was cut back by 5 bases and J by 6 bases. The CDR3 bases are TGTGCCAGCAGTCCCCTAGCGGGGGGGCTCAATGAGCAGTTCTTC. Its protein product is CASSPLAGGLNEQFF.

The chain couples TRBV10-3 to TRBJ2-1, with D possibly TRBD2 on 5 matching bases. The CDR3 length is 13 residues. Trimming cost V 4 bases and J 8 bases, with 12 bases left between them. Germline CDR1 is ENHRY and CDR2 is SYGVKD. The CDR3 bases are TGTGCCATCAGTGGCTCGGTGGGAGATGAGCAGTTCTTC. Translating it yields CAISGSVGDEQFF.

A few counts support this clone. The CDR3 is CASSPTGGSPNYGYTF. CDR3 sequence (DNA): TGCGCCAGCAGCCCCACAGGGGGCTCGCCTAACTATGGCTACACCTTC. The chain uses TRBV4-1 and TRBJ1-2; TRBD1 matches 9 bases. CDR3 length equals 16 residues. V shed 4 bases and J 0 bases; nucleotides not matched to a gene: 6. Germline V lookup: CDR1 MGHRA, CDR2 YSYEKL.

The chain uses TRBV7-6 and TRBJ1-3; D is possibly TRBD1 (5 bases). The CDR3 has 17 amino acids. Germline CDR1 SGHVS, CDR2 FNYEAQ. V was cut by 2 bases and J by 0 bases, with 14 bases left in between. CDR3 in DNA: TGTGCCAGCAGCTTAATCGGGCAGGACAACTCTGGAAACACCATATATTTT. Translation: CASSLIGQDNSGNTIYF.

The rearrangement uses TRBV10-3 and TRBJ1-1; D possibly corresponds to TRBD1 (6 bases). The V end was cut by 7 bases, the J end by 6 bases, with 12 bases between. Germline V gene data show CDR1 as ENHRY and CDR2 as SYGVKD. This CDR3 spans 12 amino acids. CDR3 in amino acids: CAIMGAGPEAFF. CDR3 nucleotides: TGTGCCATCATGGGGGCCGGTCCTGAAGCTTTCTTT.

The chain employs TRBV2 and TRBJ1-1, with 8 bases identical to TRBD1. This CDR3 comprises 15 residues. Germline V gene lookup returns CDR1 SNHLY and CDR2 FYNNEI. Trimming took 6 bases from V and 4 from J; bases not matched to a gene: 10. Written as DNA, the CDR3 is TGTGCCAGCAGATACCCAGGGGGCGGGGGCACTGAAGCTTTCTTT. Translation: CASRYPGGGGTEAFF.

The chain employs TRBV7-2 and TRBJ1-3; D possibly corresponds to TRBD1 (5 bases). Trimming removed 5 bases from V and 3 bases from J, with 14 bases in between. This CDR3 has 15 residues. Germline V gives CDR1 SGHTA, CDR2 FQGNSA. CDR3 region: CASSPVMGDGNTIYF. DNA of the CDR3: TGTGCCAGCAGCCCGGTGATGGGGGATGGAAACACCATATATTTT.

The V and J genes are TRBV19 and TRBJ1-3, with D unclear. The CDR3 consists of 16 residues. Trimming cost V 3 bases and J 0 bases, with 12 bases left between them. Germline assignment: CDR1 LNHDA and CDR2 SQIVND (reference sequence). CDR3 in amino acids: CASSMDRGSSGNTIYF. The DNA of the CDR3 is TGTGCCAGTAGTATGGACCGCGGAAGCTCTGGAAACACCATATATTTT.

V gene TRBV20-1 combines with J gene TRBJ2-3; D is undetermined. The CDR3 is 14 residues long. Trimming removed 3 bases at V and 1 base at J, with 11 bases between. CDR1 and CDR2 (germline): DFQATT, SNEGSKA (reference sequence). CDR3 protein: CSASIWGGTDTQYF. The CDR3 nucleotides read TGCAGTGCTAGTATCTGGGGTGGCACAGATACGCAGTATTTT.

The chain combines TRBV27 with TRBJ2-5; 13 positions match TRBD2. CDR3 length equals 16 residues. Trimming cost V 5 bases and J 1 base; bases outside gene matches: 4. Germline CDR1 and CDR2: MNHEY and SMNVEV (reference sequence). The CDR3 is CASSVGLAGRQETQYF. DNA for the CDR3: TGTGCCAGCAGTGTGGGACTAGCGGGACGCCAAGAGACCCAGTACTTC.

The rearrangement links TRBV11-2 to TRBJ2-7, with TRBD1 matching over 7 bases. Germline V gives CDR1 SGHAT, CDR2 FQNNGV. The junction had 1 base not matched to a gene; V was cut back by 3 bases and J by 5 bases. The CDR3 covers 12 residues. The CDR3 reads CASSLTGNEQYF. The CDR3 coding sequence is TGTGCCAGCAGCTTGACAGGGAACGAGCAGTACTTC.

The chain joins TRBV5-1 to TRBJ2-3; 8 nucleotides agree with TRBD2. V was pared by 0 bases and J by 3 bases, with 3 bases of the junction left unmatched. The V gene's germline CDR1 is SGHRS and CDR2 YFSETQ. This CDR3 is built from 15 residues. The CDR3 DNA reads TGCGCCAGCAGCTTGGTGGCTAGCGGGACAGATACGCAGTATTTT. Amino acid sequence: CASSLVASGTDTQYF.

This chain uses TRBV3-1 (or the pseudogene TRBV3-2) with TRBJ2-1; 8 bases agree with TRBD1. CDR1 LGHDT and CDR2 YNNKEL come from the germline V gene (reference sequence). The CDR3 consists of 12 residues. J lost 10 bases, V lost 4 bases, and 3 bases had no gene match. The CDR3 bases are TGTGCCAGCAGCCGACAGGGGAGGGAGCAGTTCTTC. It translates to CASSRQGREQFF.